Detailed here is one T cell receptor (beta chain). Its target is not known. This record belongs to a study of type 1 and type 2 diabetes patients. The wider study: Across the study, about 19,000,000 paired-end reads were produced.

General study results and limits: V and J gene usage correlated at 0.75 to 0.97 between type 2 diabetes and control samples.

Amplification started from genomic DNA. The TCR beta CDR3 region was amplified using 30 forward and 13 reverse primers. One entry per CDR3 protein, called by TCRdb with MiXCR from the multiplex PCR reads. This sample has 250,000 or so distinct CDR3 sequences; more than 40% occur once, and the top ten carry approximately 13%. CDR1 is SGHNT, CDR2 YYREEE, per germline (reference sequence). The CDR3 is made up of 17 amino acids. After removal of 8 bases from V and 0 bases from J, the junction contained 13 bases not matched to a gene. No donor had another autoimmune disease or recent infection within four weeks.

V gene TRBV5-4 combines with J gene TRBJ1-2; 10 bases line up with TRBD1. This receptor was obtained from a man between 18 and 29 years old with type 2 diabetes. Material for sequencing was peripheral blood mononuclear cells (PBMCs). The CDR3 loop is CASSPGTGVATNYGYTF. CDR3 in DNA: TGTGCCAGTAGCCCCGGGACAGGGGTAGCGACTAACTATGGCTACACCTTC.